This T cell receptor (beta chain) was documented in a study of spatial heterogeneity in lung cancer. This clonotype was found many times. Its antigen is still unknown. Each CDR3 protein is one row after TCRdb ran MiXCR on the 5' RACE reads. The sample carries roughly 18,000 distinct CDR3 sequences, 5.5% to 6% recorded once. V dropped 4 bases and J dropped 7; count of bases not matched to a gene: 5. Germline-derived CDR1 and CDR2 are SGHRS and YFSETQ. CDR3 size: 15 residues. Time point here: sample taken at primary tumor resection. Findings of the study overall: Tumoral mutation counts were tracked by counts of expanded intratumoral alpha and beta TCRs. The estimated TCR-seq coverage of tumor T cells amounted to roughly 6.7% when looking at alpha chains and about 12% when looking at beta chains.

The input for sequencing was lung tumor tissue, taken at surgery. The chain combines TRBV5-1 with TRBJ1-4, with 12 positions matching TRBD1. This receptor was identified in a female donor with early-stage non-small cell lung cancer. CDR3 in DNA: TGCGCCAGCAGCGCGGGGGACAGGGGGCCTGAAAAACTGTTTTTT. As protein: CASSAGDRGPEKLFF.